This T cell receptor beta chain was identified in a study of OX40 agonist ivuxolimab in advanced cancers. About the investigation overall: The costimulatory receptor OX40 (CD134) was targeted by ivuxolimab, a fully human IgG2 agonistic monoclonal antibody. Peripheral TCRbeta sequencing was intended to test whether TCR sequence diversity was altered and clonal T-cell expansion was caused by ivuxolimab. Intravenous ivuxolimab was administered to patients every 2 weeks at six dose levels: 0.01, 0.1, 0.3, 1.5, 3 and 10 mg/kg. Among the approximately 54 dose-escalation patients, some 20 had hepatocellular carcinoma, some 15 melanoma, 9 renal cell carcinoma and 9 head and neck cancer. The paper covers the monotherapy dose-escalation part of the phase I ivuxolimab trial, which included N ≈ 50 patients. Patients were allowed to have had prior anti-PD-1, anti-PD-L1 or anti-CTLA-4 therapy, and approximately 40% of the dose-escalation patients had previously received checkpoint inhibitors. Partial responses occurred in three dose-escalation patients, of whom one had hepatocellular carcinoma and two had cutaneous melanoma. In the dose-escalation cohort, about four fifths of patients were male, and the mean age was approximately 60 years with a range of roughly 20 to 85. On the study overall, not on this receptor specifically: At doses of 0.1 to 3.0 mg/kg, clonal expansion of both CD4+ and CD8+ T cells in blood was seen between baseline and week 6. In the 0.1-3.0 mg/kg groups, partial responders were among the patients with the lowest normalized peripheral clonal expansion, particularly in CD8+ T cells. Low levels of normalized T-cell clonal expansion were also shown by some nonresponding patients. Antigen specificity was not determined for the clonally expanded peripheral T cells. After ivuxolimab, expanded clones were on average more numerous among CD8+ T cells than among CD4+ T cells.

Turning to this clone: There is no known antigen for this receptor. One end of the junction is discordant with germline, which a read error may explain.

For sequencing of the TCRbeta CDR3 region, genomic DNA was extracted from the sorted cells. The immunoSEQ Assay was used for sequencing of TCRbeta CDR3 regions. The table was pulled from immuneACCESS by TCRdb, which kept in-frame rearrangements only. Such tables lose some clones; where checked, under half of the loss comes from unresolved V genes, and the rest has no known cause. The table for this sample lists some 59,000 clones; about 90% of them were counted only once. 4.8% of the sample is taken by the ten largest. Taken from the germline V gene (reference sequence), the CDR1 and CDR2 loops are SSHAT and FNYEAQ. The CDR3 contains 17 residues, cysteine and phenylalanine counted. Only the CDR3 region is kept as DNA, spanning 51 bases read in frame from base 1. Patients with autoimmune disease history or receiving systemic immunosuppression were excluded from the trial. Peripheral blood for TCR sequencing was collected from all dose cohorts at baseline, on cycle 4 day 1, and on cycle 7 day 1. Samples came from an open-label, multicenter, first-in-human phase I dose-escalation trial of ivuxolimab. Adults with locally advanced or metastatic melanoma, renal cell, hepatocellular, or head and neck squamous cell carcinoma were enrolled in the trial. Before TCR sequencing, CD4+ and CD8+ T cells were separately sorted from peripheral blood.

Sequenced material: CD4+ or CD8+ T cells sorted from blood, taken in a trial of the OX40 agonist ivuxolimab. Here the chain combines TRBV7-7 and TRBJ2-2, with 10 bases aligning to TRBD1. The TCR originated in an adult with an advanced solid tumor such as melanoma, head and neck, liver or kidney cancer. CDR3 region: CASSRFSGTGDTGELFF. In nucleotides, the sequence is TGTGCTAGCAGCCGTTTTTCCGGGACAGGGGACACCGGGGAGCTGTTTTTT.